A single T cell receptor (beta chain) is shown here with its context. The antigen is undetermined. Germline V gene lookup returns CDR1 SGHTA and CDR2 FQGNSA. Germline trimming cut 6 bases from V and 4 bases from J; bases unmatched to any gene: 9. The length of the CDR3 is 15 residues. These data originate in a study of T cell responses to AZD1222 COVID-19 vaccine. The repertoire was sequenced with immunoSEQ multiplex PCR; TCRdb's copy has only in-frame clones and lacks some. Here the sample spans approximately 82,000 clones, approximately 91% being singletons. General observations from the study: Females made up more of the donors, who were largely white British, and clonal diversity may have come out too low. There were repertoire samples only from the period after the peak T cell response.

The sequence was collected from an adult in good health. Sequenced material: peripheral blood, taken on day 0 of AZD1222 vaccination. The chain recombines TRBV7-2 with TRBJ2-7; 10 positions match TRBD2. The CDR3 DNA is TGTGCCAGCAGTCTCATTAGCGGGGGGCCGTACGAGCAGTACTTC. Translation gives CASSLISGGPYEQYF.